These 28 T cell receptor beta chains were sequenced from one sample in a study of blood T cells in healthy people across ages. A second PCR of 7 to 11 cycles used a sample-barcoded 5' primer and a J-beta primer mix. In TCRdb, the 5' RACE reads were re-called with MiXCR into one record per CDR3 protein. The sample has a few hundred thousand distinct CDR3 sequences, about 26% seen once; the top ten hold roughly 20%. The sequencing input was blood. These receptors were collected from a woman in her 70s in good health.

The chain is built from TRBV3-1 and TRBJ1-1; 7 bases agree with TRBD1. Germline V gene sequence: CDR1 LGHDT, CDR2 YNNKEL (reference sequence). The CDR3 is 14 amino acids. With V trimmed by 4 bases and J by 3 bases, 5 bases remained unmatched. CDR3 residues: CASSRQGSDTEAFF. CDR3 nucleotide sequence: TGTGCCAGCAGCCGACAGGGTAGTGACACTGAAGCTTTCTTT.

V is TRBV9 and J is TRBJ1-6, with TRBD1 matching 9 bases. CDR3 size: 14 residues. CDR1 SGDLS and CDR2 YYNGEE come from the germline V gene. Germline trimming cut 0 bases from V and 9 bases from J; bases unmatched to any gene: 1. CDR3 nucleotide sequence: TGTGCCAGCAGCGTAGAGGACAGGGGTTCACCCCTCCACTTT. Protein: CASSVEDRGSPLHF.

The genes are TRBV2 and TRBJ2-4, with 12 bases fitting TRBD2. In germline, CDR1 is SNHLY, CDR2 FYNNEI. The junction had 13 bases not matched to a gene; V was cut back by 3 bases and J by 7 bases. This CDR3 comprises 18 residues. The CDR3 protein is CASSDEASGGAHFNIQYF. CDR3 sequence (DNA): TGTGCCAGCAGTGACGAGGCTAGCGGGGGGGCCCATTTCAACATTCAGTACTTC.

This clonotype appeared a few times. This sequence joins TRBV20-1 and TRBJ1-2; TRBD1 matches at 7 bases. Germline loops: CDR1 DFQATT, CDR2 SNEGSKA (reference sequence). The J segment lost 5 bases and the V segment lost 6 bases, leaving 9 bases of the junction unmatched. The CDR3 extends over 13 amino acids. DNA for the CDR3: TGCAGTGCCTCCAGACTGACAGGGTATGGCTACACCTTC. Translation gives CSASRLTGYGYTF.

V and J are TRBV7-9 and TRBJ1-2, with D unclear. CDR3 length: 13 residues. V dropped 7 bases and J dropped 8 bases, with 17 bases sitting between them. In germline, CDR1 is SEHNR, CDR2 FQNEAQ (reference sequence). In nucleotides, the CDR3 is TGTGCCAGCACCTCCAACAGTCCTTGGGGCTACACCTTC. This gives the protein CASTSNSPWGYTF.

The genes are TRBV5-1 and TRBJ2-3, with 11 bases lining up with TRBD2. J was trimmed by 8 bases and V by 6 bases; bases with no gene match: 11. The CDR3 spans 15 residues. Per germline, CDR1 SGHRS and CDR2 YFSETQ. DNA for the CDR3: TGCGCCAGCACAGAATTGGGGACTAGCGGAGGTACGCAGTATTTT. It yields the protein CASTELGTSGGTQYF.

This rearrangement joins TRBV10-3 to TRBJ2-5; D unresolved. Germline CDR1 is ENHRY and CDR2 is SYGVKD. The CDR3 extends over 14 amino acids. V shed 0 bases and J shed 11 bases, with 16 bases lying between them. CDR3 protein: CAISESIGLGEQYF. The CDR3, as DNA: TGTGCCATCAGTGAGTCTATTGGCCTTGGAGAGCAGTACTTC.

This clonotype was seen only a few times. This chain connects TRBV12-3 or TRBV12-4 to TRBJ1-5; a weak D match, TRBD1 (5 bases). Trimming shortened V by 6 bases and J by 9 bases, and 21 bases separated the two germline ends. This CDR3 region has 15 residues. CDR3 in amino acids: CASSRTGTTVGPQHF. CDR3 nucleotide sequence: TGTGCCAGCAGCCGCACCGGGACCACCGTAGGGCCCCAGCATTTT.

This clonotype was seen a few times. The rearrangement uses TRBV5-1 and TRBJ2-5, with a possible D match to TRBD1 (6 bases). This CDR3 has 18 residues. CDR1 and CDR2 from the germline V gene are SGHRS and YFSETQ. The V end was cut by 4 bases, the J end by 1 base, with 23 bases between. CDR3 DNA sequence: TGCGCCAGCAGCCCCGGCTACAGGGTCGCCGGGTCCCAAGAGACCCAGTACTTC. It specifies CASSPGYRVAGSQETQYF.

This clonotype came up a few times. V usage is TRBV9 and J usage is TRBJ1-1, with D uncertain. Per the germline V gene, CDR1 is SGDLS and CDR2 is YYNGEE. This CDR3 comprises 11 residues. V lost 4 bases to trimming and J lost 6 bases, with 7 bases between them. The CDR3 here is CASSPQSEAFF. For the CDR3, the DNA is TGTGCCAGCAGCCCGCAATCTGAAGCTTTCTTT. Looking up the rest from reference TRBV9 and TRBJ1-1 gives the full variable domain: DSGVTQTPKHLITATGQRVTLRCSPRSGDLSVYWYQQSLDQGLQFLIQYYNGEERAKGNILERFSAQQFPDLHSELNLSSLELGDSALYFCASSPQSEAFFGQGTRLTVV.

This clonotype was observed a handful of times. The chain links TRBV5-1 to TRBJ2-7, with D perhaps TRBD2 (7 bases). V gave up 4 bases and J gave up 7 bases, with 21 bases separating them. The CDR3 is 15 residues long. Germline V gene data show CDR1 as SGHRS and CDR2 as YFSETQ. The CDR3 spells CASSGSGGGPSEQYF. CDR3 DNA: TGCGCCAGCAGCGGTTCAGGCGGGGGCCCTAGTGAGCAGTACTTC. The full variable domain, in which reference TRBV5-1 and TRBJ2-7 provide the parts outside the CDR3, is KAGVTQTPRYLIKTRGQQVTLSCSPISGHRSVSWYQQTPGQGLQFLFEYFSETQRNKGNFPGRFSGRQFSNSRSEMNVSTLELGDSALYLCASSGSGGGPSEQYFGPGTRLTVT.

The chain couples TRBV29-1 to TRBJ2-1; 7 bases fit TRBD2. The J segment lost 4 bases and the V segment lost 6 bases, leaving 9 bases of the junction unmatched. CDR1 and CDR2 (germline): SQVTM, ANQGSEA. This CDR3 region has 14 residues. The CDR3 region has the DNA TGCAGCGTCTCACGGGGGGATTCGTACAATGAGCAGTTCTTC. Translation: CSVSRGDSYNEQFF.

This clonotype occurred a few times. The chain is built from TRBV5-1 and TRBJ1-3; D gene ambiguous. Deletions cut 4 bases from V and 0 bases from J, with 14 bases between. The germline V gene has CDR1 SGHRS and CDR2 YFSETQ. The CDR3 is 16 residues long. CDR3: CASSPETDPSGNTIYF. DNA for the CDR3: TGCGCCAGCAGCCCAGAAACAGATCCCTCTGGAAACACCATATATTTT.

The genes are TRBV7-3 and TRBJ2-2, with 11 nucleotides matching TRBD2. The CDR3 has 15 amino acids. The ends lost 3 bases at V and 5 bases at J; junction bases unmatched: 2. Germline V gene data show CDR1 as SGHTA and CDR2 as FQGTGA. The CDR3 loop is CASSLTSGETGELFF. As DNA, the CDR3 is TGTGCCAGCAGCTTGACTAGCGGGGAGACCGGGGAGCTGTTTTTT.

The CDR3 region is CASTGRQGWSDTQYF. Here the CDR3 DNA reads TGTGCCAGCACAGGTCGTCAGGGTTGGTCAGATACGCAGTATTTT. The V and J genes are TRBV27 and TRBJ2-3; D perhaps matches TRBD1 (5 bases). V was cut by 7 bases and J by 4 bases, with 18 bases left in between. The CDR3 is 15 amino acids. CDR1 is MNHEY and CDR2 is SMNVEV in the germline V gene (reference sequence).

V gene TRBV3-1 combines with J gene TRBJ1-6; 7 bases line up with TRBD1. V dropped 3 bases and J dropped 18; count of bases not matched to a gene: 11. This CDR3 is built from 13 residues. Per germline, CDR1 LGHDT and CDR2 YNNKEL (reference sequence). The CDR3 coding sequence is TGTGCCAGCAGCCAGGCGGTAACAGGGGCCAGCCACTTT. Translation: CASSQAVTGASHF. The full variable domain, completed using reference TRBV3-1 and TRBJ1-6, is DTAVSQTPKYLVTQMGNDKSIKCEQNLGHDTMYWYKQDSKKFLKIMFSYNNKELIINETVPNRFSPKSPDKAHLNLHINSLELGDSAVYFCASSQAVTGASHFGNGTRLTVT.

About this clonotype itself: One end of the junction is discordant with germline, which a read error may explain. The CDR3: CSARGQPSYEQYF. CDR3 bases: TGCAGCGCTAGGGGACAGCCCAGCTACGAGCAGTACTTC. V usage is TRBV20-1 and J usage is TRBJ2-7, with 7 bases lining up with TRBD1. The CDR3 runs 13 residues. Germline V gene data show CDR1 as DFQATT and CDR2 as SNEGSKA (reference sequence).

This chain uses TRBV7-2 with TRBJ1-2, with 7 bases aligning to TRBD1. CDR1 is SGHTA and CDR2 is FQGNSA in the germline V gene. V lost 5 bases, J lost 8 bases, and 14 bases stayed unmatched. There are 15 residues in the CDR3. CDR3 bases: TGTGCCAGCAGCCCCAGTCCCGGGACAGTAAACGGCTACACCTTC. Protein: CASSPSPGTVNGYTF.

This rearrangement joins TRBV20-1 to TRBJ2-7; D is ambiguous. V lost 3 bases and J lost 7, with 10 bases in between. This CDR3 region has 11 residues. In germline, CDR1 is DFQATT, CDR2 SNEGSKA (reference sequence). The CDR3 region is CSASSLREQYF. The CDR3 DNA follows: TGCAGTGCTAGCAGCCTTAGGGAGCAGTACTTC.

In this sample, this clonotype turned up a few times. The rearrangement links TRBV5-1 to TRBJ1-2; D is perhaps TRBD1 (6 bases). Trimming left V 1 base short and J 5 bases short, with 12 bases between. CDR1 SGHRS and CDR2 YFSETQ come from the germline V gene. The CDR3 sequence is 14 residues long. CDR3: CASSLSGAPYGYTF. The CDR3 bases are TGCGCCAGCAGCTTGTCAGGGGCACCTTATGGCTACACCTTC.

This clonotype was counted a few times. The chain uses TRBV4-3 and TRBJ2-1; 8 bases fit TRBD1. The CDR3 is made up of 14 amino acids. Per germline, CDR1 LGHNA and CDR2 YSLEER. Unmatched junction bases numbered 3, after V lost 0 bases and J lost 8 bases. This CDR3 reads CASSQEDRGYEQFF. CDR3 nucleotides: TGCGCCAGCAGCCAAGAAGACAGGGGTTATGAGCAGTTCTTC.

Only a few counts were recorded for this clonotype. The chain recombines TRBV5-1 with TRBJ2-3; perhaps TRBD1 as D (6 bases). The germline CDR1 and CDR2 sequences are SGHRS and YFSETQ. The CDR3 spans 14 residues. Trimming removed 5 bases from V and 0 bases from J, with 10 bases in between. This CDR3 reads CASSLTGSTDTQYF. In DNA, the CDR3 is TGCGCCAGCAGTTTAACAGGGAGCACAGATACGCAGTATTTT.

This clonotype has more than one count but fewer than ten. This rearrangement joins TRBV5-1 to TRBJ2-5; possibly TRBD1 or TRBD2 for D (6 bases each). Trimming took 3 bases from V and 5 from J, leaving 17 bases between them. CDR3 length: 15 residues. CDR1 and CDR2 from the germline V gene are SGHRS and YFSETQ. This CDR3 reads CASSSDPRGVETQYF. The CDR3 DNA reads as TGCGCCAGCAGCTCCGACCCAAGGGGGGTGGAGACCCAGTACTTC.

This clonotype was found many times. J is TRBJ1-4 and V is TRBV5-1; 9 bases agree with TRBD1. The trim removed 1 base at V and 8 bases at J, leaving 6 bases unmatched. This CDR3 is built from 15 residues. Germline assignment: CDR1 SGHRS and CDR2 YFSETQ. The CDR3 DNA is TGCGCCAGCAGCTTGTCCGGGACAGGGCGCGAAAAACTGTTTTTT. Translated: CASSLSGTGREKLFF.

CDR3 region: CASSRPGLAGGYEQYF. For the CDR3, the DNA is TGTGCCAGCAGCCGCCCGGGACTAGCGGGGGGGTACGAGCAGTACTTC. The V call is TRBV27, the J call TRBJ2-5; 16 nucleotides match TRBD2. TRBJ2-7 explains the end of the DNA better; the J call may be wrong. The germline CDR1 and CDR2 sequences are MNHEY and SMNVEV (reference sequence). The CDR3 runs to 16 residues.

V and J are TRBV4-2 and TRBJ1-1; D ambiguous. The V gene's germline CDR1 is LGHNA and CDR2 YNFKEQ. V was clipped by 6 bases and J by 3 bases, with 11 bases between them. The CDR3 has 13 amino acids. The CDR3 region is CASRYGPHTEAFF. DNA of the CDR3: TGTGCCAGCAGGTACGGTCCACACACTGAAGCTTTCTTT.

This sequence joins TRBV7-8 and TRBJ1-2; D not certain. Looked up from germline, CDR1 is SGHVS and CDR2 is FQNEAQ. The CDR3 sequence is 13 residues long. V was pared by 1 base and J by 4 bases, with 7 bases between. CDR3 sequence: CASSLGLTYGYTF. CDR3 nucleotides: TGTGCCAGCAGCTTAGGACTGACCTATGGCTACACCTTC.

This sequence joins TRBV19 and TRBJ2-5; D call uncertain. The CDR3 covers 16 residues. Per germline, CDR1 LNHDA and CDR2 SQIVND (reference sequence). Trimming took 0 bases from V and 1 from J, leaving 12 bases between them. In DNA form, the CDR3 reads TGTGCCAGTAGTATAGATATTGGCAGCGTCCAAGAGACCCAGTACTTC. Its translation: CASSIDIGSVQETQYF. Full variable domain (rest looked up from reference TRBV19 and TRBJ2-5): DGGITQSPKYLFRKEGQNVTLSCEQNLNHDAMYWYRQDPGQGLRLIYYSQIVNDFQKGDIAEGYSVSREKKESFPLTVTSAQKNPTAFYLCASSIDIGSVQETQYFGPGTRLLVL.